These 24 T cell receptor beta chains were all obtained from the same sample, sequenced in a study of T cell repertoires in aging, cancer and after chemotherapy. The template was genomic DNA from peripheral blood, not RNA. A mixed TRB-A/B primer pool amplified rearranged TRB by multiplex touch-down PCR. Using its own MiXCR run on the multiplex PCR reads, TCRdb lists one record per CDR3 protein. The repertoire holds several thousand distinct CDR3 sequences, with just over 40% as singletons. Source material: blood. The receptors shown here come from a human donor with a solid tumor.

This clonotype has only a few counts. The CDR3 region has the DNA TGTGCCAGCAGCCACCAGGACGGATACACCGGGGAGCTGTTTTTT. Its translation is CASSHQDGYTGELFF. This chain connects TRBV5-5 to TRBJ2-2, with unresolved D. There are 15 residues in the CDR3. Germline values: CDR1 SGHKS, CDR2 YYEKEE (reference sequence). Trimming cost V 4 bases and J 3 bases, with 13 bases left between them.

A few counts support this clonotype. V gene TRBV6-1 combines with J gene TRBJ2-3; D tentatively fits TRBD1 or TRBD2 (5 bases each). Trimming took 1 base from V and 7 from J, leaving 27 bases between them. Germline V lookup: CDR1 MNHNS, CDR2 SASEGT. This CDR3 is built from 19 residues. As DNA, the CDR3 is TGTGCCAGCAGTGAAGAGCCCACCGGTGGGACCCTAGGGGAAAATACGCAGTATTTT. Protein: CASSEEPTGGTLGENTQYF.

CDR3 in DNA: TGTGCCAGCAGCCTAGAAGGGCGGGGGGGCTCCTACGAGCAGTACTTC. Translating gives CASSLEGRGGSYEQYF. The chain links TRBV4-2 to TRBJ2-7; 9 bases are shared with TRBD2. CDR1 and CDR2 (germline): LGHNA, YNFKEQ. J gave up 0 bases and V 4 bases, and 7 bases lay outside the gene matches. CDR3 length: 16 amino acids.

The rearrangement uses TRBV6-5 and TRBJ1-2, with unresolved D. The V gene's germline CDR1 is MNHEY and CDR2 SVGAGI. This CDR3 is 13 amino acids long. The V gene lost 0 bases and the J gene lost 8 bases, with 10 bases spanning the gap. CDR3 in DNA: TGTGCCAGCAGTTACTCGGTCGGGTGGGGCTACACCTTC. It encodes CASSYSVGWGYTF.

This clonotype has a handful of counts. This rearrangement joins TRBV6-5 to TRBJ2-7, with 11 bases identical to TRBD1. CDR3 length: 13 residues. The V gene's germline CDR1 is MNHEY and CDR2 SVGAGI. J was trimmed by 8 bases and V by 5 bases; bases with no gene match: 5. The DNA of the CDR3 is TGTGCCAGCAGTGTCCGGGACAGGGGGAAGCAGTACTTC. Translation gives CASSVRDRGKQYF.

In DNA form, the CDR3 reads TGTGCCAGCAGTTTGGAGGGGACTGAGCAGTTCTTC. Amino acid sequence: CASSLEGTEQFF. This chain links TRBV12-3 or TRBV12-4 with TRBJ2-1, with D tentatively TRBD2 (6 bases). The CDR3 is 12 residues long. Trimming left V 3 bases short and J 9 bases short, with 9 bases between.

The V gene is TRBV11-3, the J gene TRBJ1-3, with D unclear. Trimming removed 5 bases at V and 0 bases at J, with 11 bases between. Germline CDR1 and CDR2: SGHNT and YENEEA. This CDR3 is 15 amino acids long. The CDR3 spells CASSPNPSSGNTIYF. The CDR3 DNA reads TGTGCCAGCAGCCCAAACCCCAGCTCTGGAAACACCATATATTTT.

This chain joins TRBV29-1 and TRBJ1-1; D perhaps matches TRBD1 (5 bases). Germline V lookup: CDR1 SQVTM, CDR2 ANQGSEA. CDR3 length equals 12 residues. The CDR3 spells CRGGDPNTEAFF. The CDR3 DNA reads as TGCAGGGGGGGGGACCCGAACACTGAAGCTTTCTTT.

This clonotype has just a few counts. This rearrangement joins TRBV19 to TRBJ2-3; D unclear. This CDR3 is 14 amino acids long. CDR1 is LNHDA and CDR2 is SQIVND in the germline V gene (reference sequence). The V gene lost 5 bases and the J gene lost 2 bases, with 11 bases spanning the gap. The CDR3 DNA reads TGTGCCAGTAGTGTCGATAGCTACACAGATACGCAGTATTTT. It yields the protein CASSVDSYTDTQYF.

The gene calls are TRBV6-1 and TRBJ1-2, with TRBD1 identical over 8 bases. The V and J ends lost 3 bases and 4 bases, in that order; junction bases with no gene match: 4. The CDR3 contains 14 residues. Per germline, CDR1 MNHNS and CDR2 SASEGT. The CDR3 bases are TGTGCCAGCAGTGATTATGGACAGGGCTATGGCTACACCTTC. It translates to CASSDYGQGYGYTF.

This sequence joins TRBV7-6 and TRBJ2-5; D is uncertain. Germline assignment: CDR1 SGHVS and CDR2 FNYEAQ. The length of the CDR3 is 13 residues. The V gene lost 5 bases and the J gene lost 3 bases, with 10 bases spanning the gap. The CDR3, as DNA: TGTGCCAGCAGCCCCCGGCATAAAGAGACCCAGTACTTC. Protein: CASSPRHKETQYF.

The rearrangement links TRBV27 to TRBJ2-2; D remains ambiguous. Trimming cost V 3 bases and J 1 base, with 12 bases left between them. CDR3 length: 16 residues. Germline V gene lookup returns CDR1 MNHEY and CDR2 SMNVEV (reference sequence). CDR3 sequence (DNA): TGTGCCAGCAGTTTGGACGCGCCGGGGAACACCGGGGAGCTGTTTTTT. This gives the protein CASSLDAPGNTGELFF.

This clonotype was seen only once. DNA of the CDR3: TGTGCCAGCAGGCAGGGAAAGCAGCAGTTCTTC. It is translated as CASRQGKQQFF. V and J are TRBV6-1 and TRBJ2-1, with D tentatively TRBD1 (5 bases). V lost 6 bases to trimming and J lost 11 bases, with 11 bases between them. CDR3 length: 11 residues. CDR1 MNHNS and CDR2 SASEGT come from the germline V gene.

This clonotype was seen only once. The chain uses TRBV6-4 and TRBJ2-1; 7 nucleotides agree with TRBD1. This CDR3 has 13 residues. Germline V CDR1 and CDR2: MRHNA, SNTAGT. Trimming removed 4 bases from V and 10 bases from J; junction bases left unmatched: 7. The CDR3 region is CASSAETGREQFF. CDR3 coding DNA: TGTGCCAGCAGTGCCGAGACAGGGCGCGAGCAGTTCTTC.

The rearrangement links TRBV11-3 to TRBJ2-7; 11 nucleotides line up with TRBD1. Trimming removed 4 bases from V and 5 bases from J; junction bases left unmatched: 4. CDR1 and CDR2 (germline): SGHNT, YENEEA. The CDR3 sequence is 14 residues long. The CDR3 DNA reads as TGTGCCAGCAGCTCCGGGACAGGGGGGCACGAGCAGTACTTC. This encodes CASSSGTGGHEQYF.

Comments on this clonotype: A junction end diverges from the germline sequence, so it may reflect a read error. The V and J genes are TRBV11-3 and TRBJ2-1; 11 positions match TRBD2. This CDR3 is 18 amino acids long. In germline, CDR1 is SGHNT, CDR2 YENEEA. The CDR3, as DNA: TGCGCCAGCAGCCAAGTTGGGGGGACTAGCGGTACCTACAATGAGCAGTTCTTC. It yields the protein CASSQVGGTSGTYNEQFF.

The rearrangement uses TRBV6-5 and TRBJ2-1; D gene unclear. Germline CDR1 and CDR2: MNHEY and SVGAGI. Trimming took 6 bases from V and 7 from J, leaving 4 bases between them. The CDR3 spans 10 residues. The CDR3 reads CASRWNEQFF. CDR3 sequence (DNA): TGTGCCAGCAGATGGAATGAGCAGTTCTTC.

This clonotype was detected a few times. The CDR3 is CASRLGQGKIEQYF. In DNA form, the CDR3 reads TGTGCCAGCAGACTGGGACAGGGGAAGATCGAGCAGTACTTC. V usage is TRBV6-6 and J usage is TRBJ2-7, with 10 bases matching TRBD1. Trimming cost V 6 bases and J 6 bases; bases outside gene matches: 8. Germline V gene data show CDR1 as MNHNY and CDR2 as SVGAGI (reference sequence). The CDR3 is made up of 14 amino acids.

This clonotype was picked up a small number of times. This chain connects TRBV29-1 to TRBJ2-7; D perhaps matches TRBD2 (6 bases). Trimming left V 6 bases short and J 3 bases short, with 15 bases between. The CDR3 is made up of 13 amino acids. Germline-derived CDR1 and CDR2 are SQVTM and ANQGSEA. The chain's CDR3 is CSVFGGRNYEQYF. Written as DNA, the CDR3 is TGCAGCGTATTCGGGGGTAGAAACTACGAGCAGTACTTC.

The sample holds a few counts of this clonotype. The rearrangement uses TRBV19 and TRBJ2-1; D possibly corresponds to TRBD2 (7 bases). Germline V gene lookup returns CDR1 LNHDA and CDR2 SQIVND (reference sequence). The CDR3 is 18 amino acids. V was cut by 0 bases and J by 5 bases, with 20 bases left in between. Here the CDR3 reads CASSIDQGFAGANNEQFF. The DNA for the CDR3 is TGTGCCAGTAGTATAGATCAGGGGTTTGCGGGGGCCAACAATGAGCAGTTCTTC.

The genes are TRBV27 and TRBJ2-3; 12 bases map to TRBD2. Per the germline V gene, CDR1 is MNHEY and CDR2 is SMNVEV (reference sequence). The CDR3 loop spans 19 amino acids. V lost 8 bases, J lost 0 bases, and 15 bases stayed unmatched. CDR3 nucleotides: TGTGCCAGCCGGGGGAGTCTAGCGGGAGGGATACCTAGCACAGATACGCAGTATTTT. Translated, it gives CASRGSLAGGIPSTDTQYF.

The rearrangement links TRBV6-5 to TRBJ2-1; D is uncertain. This CDR3 is 11 amino acids long. Trimming removed 5 bases at V and 9 bases at J, with 8 bases between. Germline CDR1 is MNHEY and CDR2 is SVGAGI. This CDR3 reads CASSVRIEQFF. In DNA, the CDR3 is TGTGCCAGCAGTGTTCGGATTGAGCAGTTCTTC.

The J gene is TRBJ1-2, the V gene TRBV6-1; the match to TRBD1 covers 7 bases. Germline V gene lookup returns CDR1 MNHNS and CDR2 SASEGT. The CDR3 covers 15 residues. V lost 6 bases and J lost 0; bases outside the gene matches: 7. The CDR3 region has the DNA TGTGCCAGCAGCTCGTTGGACAGGACTAACTATGGCTACACCTTC. Residues: CASSSLDRTNYGYTF.

In this sample, this clonotype is medium-sized (0.01 to 0.1%). The gene calls are TRBV29-1 and TRBJ2-3; 7 bases line up with TRBD2. V was pared by 4 bases and J by 0 bases, with 4 bases of the junction left unmatched. Germline V gives CDR1 SQVTM, CDR2 ANQGSEA. The CDR3 sequence is 14 residues long. The CDR3 protein is CSVGAGRSTDTQYF. The CDR3 DNA is TGCAGCGTTGGAGCGGGGCGGAGCACAGATACGCAGTATTTT.